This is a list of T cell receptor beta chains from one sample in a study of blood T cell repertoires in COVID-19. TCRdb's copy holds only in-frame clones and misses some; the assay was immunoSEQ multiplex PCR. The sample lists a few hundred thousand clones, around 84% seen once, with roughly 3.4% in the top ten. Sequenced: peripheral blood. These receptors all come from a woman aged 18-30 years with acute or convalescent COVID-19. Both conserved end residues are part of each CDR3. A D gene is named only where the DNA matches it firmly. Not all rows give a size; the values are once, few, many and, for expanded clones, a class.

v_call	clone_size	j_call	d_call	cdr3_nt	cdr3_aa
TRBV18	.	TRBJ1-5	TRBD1	TGTGCCAGCTCACCCGGGACAGCTTTCAATCAGCCCCAGCATTTT	CASSPGTAFNQPQHF
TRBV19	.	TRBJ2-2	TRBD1	TGTGCCAGTAGGAAAACAGGGGCGTCCACCGGGGAGCTGTTTTTT	CASRKTGASTGELFF
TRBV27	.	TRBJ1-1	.	TGTGCCACCTCCACGGGACTTCCGAACACTGAAGCTTTCTTT	CATSTGLPNTEAFF
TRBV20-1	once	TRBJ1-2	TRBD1	TGCAGTGCGAGACAGGGATATGGCTACACCTTC	CSARQGYGYTF
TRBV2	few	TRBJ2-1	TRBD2	TGTGCCAGCAGGGGACTAGCGGTCTATAATGAGCAGTTCTTC	CASRGLAVYNEQFF
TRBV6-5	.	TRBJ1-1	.	TGTGCCAGCAGGACGGGCGGGGAGATCCCTGAAGCTTTCTTT	CASRTGGEIPEAFF
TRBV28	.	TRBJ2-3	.	TGTGCCAGCAGTTCACCACAGGGGGAGGGAGCAGATACGCAGTATTTT	CASSSPQGEGADTQYF
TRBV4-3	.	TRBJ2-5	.	TGCGCCAGCAGCCAAGTGGGCCGGAGGGCCCAAGAGACCCAGTACTTC	CASSQVGRRAQETQYF
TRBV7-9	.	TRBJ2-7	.	TGTGCCAGCGTCGGGTCCTACGAGCAGTACTTC	CASVGSYEQYF
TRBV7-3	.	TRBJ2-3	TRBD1	TGTGCCAGCAGCTTAAAAGGGGACAGCCGCACAGATACGCAGTATTTT	CASSLKGDSRTDTQYF
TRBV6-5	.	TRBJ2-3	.	TGTGCCAGCAGTTCTAGCGCTAGCACAGATACGCAGTATTTT	CASSSSASTDTQYF
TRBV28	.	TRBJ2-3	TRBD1	TGTGCCAGCAGTCAAGACAGGGACGATACGCAGTATTTT	CASSQDRDDTQYF
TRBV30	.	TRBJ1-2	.	TGTGCCGAGGGGGGGGGACTAGCTAACTATGGCTACACCTTC	CAEGGGLANYGYTF
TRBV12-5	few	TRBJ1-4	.	TGTGCTAGTGGCCCACAGGGTAATGAAAAACTGTTTTTT	CASGPQGNEKLFF
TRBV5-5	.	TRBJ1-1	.	TGTGCCAGCAGCTTGTTGCCGGGCAGGGGTATGAACACTGAAGCTTTCTTT	CASSLLPGRGMNTEAFF
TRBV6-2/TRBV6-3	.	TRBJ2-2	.	TGTGCCAGCAGTTACTCGATGCCGGGTCTCGGCACCGGGGAGCTGTTTTTT	CASSYSMPGLGTGELFF
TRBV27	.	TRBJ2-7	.	TGTGCCAGCAGTTTTAATAGCCTAACCTACGAGCAGTACTTC	CASSFNSLTYEQYF
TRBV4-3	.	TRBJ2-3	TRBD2	TGCGCCAGCAGCCAAGAATTCGGGAGGGCCATAGATACGCAGTATTTT	CASSQEFGRAIDTQYF
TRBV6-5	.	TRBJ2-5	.	TGTGCCAGCACGTTTGCCGGGGGTTTGGGGGAGACCCAGTACTTC	CASTFAGGLGETQYF
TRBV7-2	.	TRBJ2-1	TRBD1	TGTGCCAGCAGCGGGTGGGGACAGGGGGGAAATGAGCAGTTCTTC	CASSGWGQGGNEQFF
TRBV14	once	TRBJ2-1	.	TGTGCCAGCAGCCAAGACTTTATGGTGGACTGGGACAATGAGCAGTTCTTC	CASSQDFMVDWDNEQFF
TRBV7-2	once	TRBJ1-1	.	TGTGCCAGCAGCTTAGGTACGGGGGGCACAGCTTTCTTT	CASSLGTGGTAFF
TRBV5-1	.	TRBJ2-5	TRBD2	TGCGCCAGCAACAAACCGGCGGCCGGGACTAGCGGGAGGGCCCTCCAAGAGACCCAGTACTTC	CASNKPAAGTSGRALQETQYF